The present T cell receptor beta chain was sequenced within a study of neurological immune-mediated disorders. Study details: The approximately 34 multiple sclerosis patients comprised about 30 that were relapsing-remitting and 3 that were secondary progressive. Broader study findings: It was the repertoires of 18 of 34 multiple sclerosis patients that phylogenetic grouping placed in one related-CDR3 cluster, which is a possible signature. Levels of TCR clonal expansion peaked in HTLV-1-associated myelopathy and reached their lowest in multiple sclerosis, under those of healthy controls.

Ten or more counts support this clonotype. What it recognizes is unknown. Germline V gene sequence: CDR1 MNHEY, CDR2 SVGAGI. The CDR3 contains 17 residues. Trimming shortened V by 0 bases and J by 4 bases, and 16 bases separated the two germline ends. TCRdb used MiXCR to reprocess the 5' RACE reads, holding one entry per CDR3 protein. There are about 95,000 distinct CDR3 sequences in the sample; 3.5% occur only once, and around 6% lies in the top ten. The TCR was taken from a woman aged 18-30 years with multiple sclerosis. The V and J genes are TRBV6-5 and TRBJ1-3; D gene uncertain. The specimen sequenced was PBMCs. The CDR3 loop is CASSYSVVSVSGNTIYF. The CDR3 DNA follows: TGTGCCAGCAGTTACTCGGTGGTCTCAGTATCCGGAAACACCATATATTTT.